The rows below give T cell receptor beta chains drawn from one sample of a study of T cells in Graves' hyperthyroidism and ophthalmopathy. TCRdb fed the multiplex PCR reads into MiXCR, producing one record per CDR3 protein. The sample lists about 640,000 distinct CDR3 sequences, less than 25% seen once, with 30% to 40% in the top ten. Specimen: blood. These TCRs come from a man younger than 45 with Graves' ophthalmopathy. The CDR3 runs from the conserved cysteine through the conserved F or W. The D gene is left open where the match is weak.

15,TRBJ2-2,TRBD1,TRBV28,CASRSQGANTGELFF
16,TRBJ2-2,-,TRBV12-3/TRBV12-4,CASSPWGDRNTGELFF
16,TRBJ1-6,TRBD1,TRBV18,CASSTGQGARNSPLHF
17,TRBJ2-3,-,TRBV24-1,CATSDLDSSGRGDTQYF
15,TRBJ1-4,TRBD1,TRBV7-3,CASSTRDRLLEKLFF
15,TRBJ2-5,TRBD1,TRBV20-1,CRASPPDRDRETQYF
13,TRBJ1-2,-,TRBV28,CASSLLSRFGYTF
18,TRBJ2-7,TRBD2,TRBV20-1,CSARVSLGRLAGGHEQYF
15,TRBJ2-1,-,TRBV6-2/TRBV6-3,CASGEGLGGYNEQFF
11,TRBJ1-1,-,TRBV29-1,CSVLLNTEAFF
14,TRBJ1-1,-,TRBV5-1,CASSFTTPGAEAFF
15,TRBJ1-2,TRBD1,TRBV7-2,CASSSLTGFDYGYTF
14,TRBJ2-1,-,TRBV29-1,CSVDPSVTYNEQFF
14,TRBJ2-3,TRBD2,TRBV7-2,CASSLGLGRDTQYF
14,TRBJ2-1,TRBD2,TRBV20-1,CSAAPGLAGNEQFF
15,TRBJ2-3,-,TRBV11-2,CASSLSRVPTDTQYF
17,TRBJ2-3,-,TRBV27,CASSPPEGEVGTDTQYF
15,TRBJ2-3,-,TRBV5-5,CASGVGQGLTDTQYF
12,TRBJ1-5,-,TRBV2,CASRLINQPQHF
21,TRBJ2-1,TRBD2,TRBV27,CASSLMGKGLAGGPIHNEQFF
11,TRBJ2-7,-,TRBV7-9,CASSFEYEQYF
16,TRBJ2-5,TRBD2,TRBV9,CASSPPGLAGLETQYF
18,TRBJ1-3,TRBD1,TRBV15,CATSVLMTGTISGNTIYF
15,TRBJ1-3,-,TRBV5-1,CASSPPDNSGNTIYF
17,TRBJ1-5,-,TRBV6-5,CASSYSKGRVSNQPQHF
16,TRBJ2-5,TRBD2,TRBV24-1,CATSSPRTSGSETQYF
14,TRBJ2-7,TRBD1,TRBV5-6,CASSLTGARYEQYF
16,TRBJ2-3,-,TRBV28,CASSLRRGGGTDTQYF